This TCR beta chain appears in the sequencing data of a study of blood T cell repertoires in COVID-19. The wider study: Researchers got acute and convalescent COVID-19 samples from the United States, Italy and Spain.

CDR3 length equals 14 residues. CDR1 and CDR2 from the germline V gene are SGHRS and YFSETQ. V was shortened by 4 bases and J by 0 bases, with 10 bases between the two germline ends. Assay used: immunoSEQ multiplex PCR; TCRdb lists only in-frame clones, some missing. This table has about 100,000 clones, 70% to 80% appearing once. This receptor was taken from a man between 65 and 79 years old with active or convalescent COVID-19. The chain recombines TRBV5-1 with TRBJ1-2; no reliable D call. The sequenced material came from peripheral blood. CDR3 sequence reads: CASSEITANYGYTF. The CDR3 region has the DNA TGCGCCAGCAGCGAGATAACAGCTAACTATGGCTACACCTTC.